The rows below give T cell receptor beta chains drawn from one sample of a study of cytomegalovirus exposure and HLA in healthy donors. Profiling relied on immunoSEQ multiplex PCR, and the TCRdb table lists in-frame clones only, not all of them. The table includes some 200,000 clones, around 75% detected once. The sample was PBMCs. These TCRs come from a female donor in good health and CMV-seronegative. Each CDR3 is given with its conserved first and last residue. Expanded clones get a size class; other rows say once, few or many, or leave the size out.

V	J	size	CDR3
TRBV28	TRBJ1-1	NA	CASSSGRVGVFLLNTEAFF
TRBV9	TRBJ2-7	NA	CASSVGPSGGYEQYF
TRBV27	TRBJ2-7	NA	CASRRNPGQGTYEQYF
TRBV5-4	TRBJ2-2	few	CASSLALAGGAGELFF
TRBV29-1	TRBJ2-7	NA	CSVAGLASYEQYF
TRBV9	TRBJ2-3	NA	CASSVRQGSGKRTDTQYF
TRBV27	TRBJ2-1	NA	CASSREGSASGRYNEQFF
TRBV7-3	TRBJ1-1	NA	CASSPGGLAEAFF
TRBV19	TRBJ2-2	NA	CASSSGTSGTNTGELFF
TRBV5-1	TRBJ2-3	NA	CASSPGLLNTDTQYF
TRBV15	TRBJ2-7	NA	CATSRGGSGGAYEQYF
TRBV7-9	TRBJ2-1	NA	CASSLGQPNEQFF
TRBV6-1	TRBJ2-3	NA	CASSEALQGGYTQYF
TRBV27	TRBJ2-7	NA	CASSFTGVGSEQYF
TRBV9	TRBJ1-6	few	CASGGTGTNSPLHF
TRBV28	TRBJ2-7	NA	CASSFGGSRYEQYF
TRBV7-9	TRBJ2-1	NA	CASSSLTGGAYNEQFF
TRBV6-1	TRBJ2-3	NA	CASSDIAGGSDTQYF
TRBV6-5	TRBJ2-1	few	CASTLGGKQFF
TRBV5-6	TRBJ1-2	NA	CASSPGGPYGYTF
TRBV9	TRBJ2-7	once	CASSVGAVSSYEQYF
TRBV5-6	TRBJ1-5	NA	CASSLAQGGQPQHF
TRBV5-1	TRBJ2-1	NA	CASSSSLDWLHGNEQFF
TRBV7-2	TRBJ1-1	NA	CASSLDIAGDRPEAFF
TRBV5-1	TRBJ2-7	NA	CASSLEPGTYEQYF
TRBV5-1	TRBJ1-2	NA	CASSLGQGNGGYTF
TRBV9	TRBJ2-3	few	CASSVSLPTDTQYF
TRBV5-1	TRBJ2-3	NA	CASSPDTTDTQYF
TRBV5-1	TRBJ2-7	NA	CASSLGEIQHF
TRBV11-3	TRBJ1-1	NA	CASSVGGGGTEAFF
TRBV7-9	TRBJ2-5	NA	CSSSNSGGQETQYF
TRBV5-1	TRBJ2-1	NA	CASSHSGDSVNEQFF
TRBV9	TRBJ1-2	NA	CASGGGHGYTF
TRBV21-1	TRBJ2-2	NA	CASSKVGHTTGELFF
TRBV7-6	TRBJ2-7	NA	CASSSKDEGYEQYF
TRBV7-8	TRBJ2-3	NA	CASAGGSSTDTQYF
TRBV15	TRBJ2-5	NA	CATSRDRGQQETQYF
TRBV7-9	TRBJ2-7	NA	CSSRHPGSDEQYF
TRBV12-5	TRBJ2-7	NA	CASGFPRGEQYF
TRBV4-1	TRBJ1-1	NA	CASSWDRLNTEAFF
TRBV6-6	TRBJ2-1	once	CASSSLRGPHEQFF
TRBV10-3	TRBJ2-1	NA	CAISESGTTPYNEQFF
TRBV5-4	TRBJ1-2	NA	CASSLGSRGAVGYGYTF
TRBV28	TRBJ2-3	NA	CATVGTGTDTQYF
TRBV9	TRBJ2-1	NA	CASSGFSGSLYGEQFF
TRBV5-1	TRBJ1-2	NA	CASSSLQGVYGYTF
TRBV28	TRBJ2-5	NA	CASSRPPGQGSRETQYF
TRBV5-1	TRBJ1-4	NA	CASSFGEINEKLFF
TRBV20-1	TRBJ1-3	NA	CSAHRGDTIYF
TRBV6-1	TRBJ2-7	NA	CASSVVLQGSYEQYF
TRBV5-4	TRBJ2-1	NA	CASSNRDRGVPEQFF
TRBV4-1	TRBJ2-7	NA	CASSQDRQGGYEQYF